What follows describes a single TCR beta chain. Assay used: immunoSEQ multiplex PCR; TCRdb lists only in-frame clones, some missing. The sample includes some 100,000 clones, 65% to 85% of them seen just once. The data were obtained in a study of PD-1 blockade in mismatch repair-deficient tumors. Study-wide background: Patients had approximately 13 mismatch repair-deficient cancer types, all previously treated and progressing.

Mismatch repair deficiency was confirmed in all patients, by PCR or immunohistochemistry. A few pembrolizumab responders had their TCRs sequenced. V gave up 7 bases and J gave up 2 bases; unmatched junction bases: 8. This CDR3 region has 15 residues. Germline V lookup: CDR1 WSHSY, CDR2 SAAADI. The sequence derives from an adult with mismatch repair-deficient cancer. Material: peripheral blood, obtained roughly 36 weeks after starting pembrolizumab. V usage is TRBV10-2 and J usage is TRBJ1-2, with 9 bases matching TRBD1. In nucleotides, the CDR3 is TGCGCCAGCACCTCGGACAGGGGTTCCAACTATGGCTACACCTTC. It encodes CASTSDRGSNYGYTF.